This record looks at one T cell receptor beta chain sequence and its context. This specimen comes from a study of T cell responses to AZD1222 COVID-19 vaccine. Study summary: Pooled in the analysis were second doses at about 4 or about 12 weeks.

This CDR3 spans 15 amino acids. Trimming stripped 5 bases from V and 0 bases from J, with 14 bases between. Germline assignment: CDR1 MNHEY and CDR2 SVGEGT. Measured with immunoSEQ multiplex PCR; TCRdb has only the in-frame clones, and not every one. The data contain some 120,000 clones, 87% of them singletons. J is TRBJ2-7 and V is TRBV6-2 or TRBV6-3; no firm D call. The sample was peripheral blood, taken on day 0 of AZD1222 vaccination. The clonotype was recovered from an adult in good health. The CDR3 nucleotides read TGTGCCAGCAGTAGGCGGCCGCAACTCTCCTACGAGCAGTACTTC. It translates to CASSRRPQLSYEQYF.